A single sample is the source of the 6 T cell receptor beta chains below, sequenced in a study of blood T cell repertoires in COVID-19. TCRdb's table, derived via immunoSEQ multiplex PCR, lists solely in-frame clones and lacks some. The repertoire consists of about 240,000 clones, with approximately 80% occurring once and the leading ten covering 6.5% to 9%. The sequencing sample was made of peripheral blood. Receptors originate from a woman of 80 years or more with COVID-19, enrolled during active disease.

This clone was counted a few times. This chain connects TRBV28 to TRBJ1-6; possible D gene TRBD1, 6 bases. This CDR3 has 16 residues. Germline CDR1 and CDR2: MDHEN and SYDVKM. V was trimmed by 7 bases and J by 8 bases, leaving 21 bases between them. The CDR3 protein is CASIIGGAHLYSPLHF. Here the CDR3 DNA reads TGTGCCAGCATTATAGGGGGGGCCCATCTGTATTCACCCCTCCACTTT.

The rearrangement uses TRBV6-6 and TRBJ1-1; D uncertain. The CDR3 consists of 13 residues. From germline, CDR1 is MNHNY and CDR2 SVGAGI (reference sequence). Trimming left V 2 bases short and J 10 bases short, with 14 bases between. In nucleotides, the CDR3 is TGTGCCAGCAGTTACACCGGACGGGAGGGAGCTTTCTTT. It yields the protein CASSYTGREGAFF.

The chain links TRBV14 to TRBJ2-5; D ambiguous. Germline CDR1 and CDR2: SGHDN and FVKESK. V was shortened by 0 bases and J by 4 bases, with 6 bases between the two germline ends. The CDR3 has 13 residues. The CDR3 is CASSQDLRETQYF. DNA for the CDR3: TGTGCCAGCAGCCAAGATTTGCGAGAGACCCAGTACTTC.

In DNA form, the CDR3 reads TGTGCCAGCAGAACGGTGGACACTGAAGCTTTCTTT. Protein sequence: CASRTVDTEAFF. The rearrangement joins TRBV12-3 or TRBV12-4 to TRBJ1-1; D is uncertain. Trimming removed 6 bases from V and 3 bases from J, with 8 bases in between. The CDR3 is 12 amino acids.

V gene TRBV6-2 or TRBV6-3 combines with J gene TRBJ1-5; D uncertain. CDR3 length equals 12 residues. The V and J ends lost 5 bases and 4 bases respectively, with 6 bases between them. Looked up from germline, CDR1 is MNHEY and CDR2 is SVGEGT. CDR3 protein: CASSHQNQPQHF. The DNA for the CDR3 is TGTGCCAGCAGTCACCAGAATCAGCCCCAGCATTTT.

The chain uses TRBV5-6 and TRBJ1-3; D not resolved. This CDR3 is built from 15 residues. Germline CDR1 reads SGHDT; CDR2 reads YYEEEE. V gave up 0 bases and J gave up 0 bases, with 7 bases separating them. The CDR3 protein is CASSLGGHSGNTIYF. Written as DNA, the CDR3 is TGTGCCAGCAGCTTGGGCGGGCACTCTGGAAACACCATATATTTT.